The 21 T cell receptor beta chains below all came from one sample that was sequenced in a study of Ad26.COV2.S vaccination and SARS-CoV-2 variants. Measured with immunoSEQ multiplex PCR; TCRdb has only the in-frame clones, and not every one. The sample includes about 400,000 clones, more than 75% of them seen just once. Described treatment: about 20 received Ad26.COV2.S at low or high dose, single or two shots; roughly five received placebo; per-sample allocation not given. Vaccine and placebo recipients were sampled on day 63 after the first injection. The sequencing used peripheral blood, collected in a trial of Ad26.COV2.S vaccine versus placebo. Receptors originate from a person aged 18-60 years who received the Ad26.COV2.S COVID-19 vaccine or a placebo.

This clone came up a few times. The genes are TRBV2 and TRBJ1-1; 8 bases are a match to TRBD1. Looked up from germline, CDR1 is SNHLY and CDR2 is FYNNEI. Losses at the gene ends were 5 bases for V and 1 base for J; bases not matched to a gene: 9. The CDR3 runs to 16 residues. CDR3 amino acids: CASSPAWTGRNTEAFF. The CDR3 nucleotides read TGTGCCAGCAGTCCGGCTTGGACAGGGAGGAACACTGAAGCTTTCTTT.

In regard to this clone: This sample includes further DNA sequences coding for the same CDR3. The chain has TRBV4-1 and TRBJ1-3; possibly TRBD1 for D (5 bases). Germline V gene sequence: CDR1 MGHRA, CDR2 YSYEKL. The CDR3 runs 16 residues. Trimming took off 0 bases at V and 2 bases at J, with 11 bases between the two ends. The CDR3 nucleotides are TGCGCCAGCAGCCAAGATCTAGCCAGGGCTGGAAACACCATATATTTT. As protein: CASSQDLARAGNTIYF.

V and J are TRBV6-2 or TRBV6-3 and TRBJ2-7; TRBD2 is a possible D gene (6 bases). Germline V CDR1 and CDR2: MNHEY, SVGEGT. The CDR3 consists of 12 residues. The V end lost 2 bases, the J end lost 10 bases, and 12 bases lay between the germline ends. CDR3 sequence reads: CASSYRRDLQYF. Here the CDR3 DNA reads TGTGCCAGCAGTTACCGGAGGGACTTACAGTACTTC.

V is TRBV7-9 and J is TRBJ2-3; D is unclear. Trimming took off 5 bases at V and 2 bases at J, with 8 bases between the two ends. CDR3 size: 13 residues. Germline V gives CDR1 SEHNR, CDR2 FQNEAQ (reference sequence). The chain's CDR3 is CASSPSYTDTQYF. CDR3 coding DNA: TGTGCCAGCAGCCCCAGCTACACAGATACGCAGTATTTT.

This clone was picked up a small number of times. The chain employs TRBV24-1 and TRBJ2-2, with 9 bases that match TRBD1. J gave up 4 bases and V 3 bases, and 5 bases lay outside the gene matches. The CDR3 is 16 amino acids. The germline V gene has CDR1 KGHDR and CDR2 SFDVKD. The CDR3 loop reads CATSDPGTGITGELFF. In nucleotides, the CDR3 is TGTGCCACCAGTGATCCCGGGACAGGGATCACCGGGGAGCTGTTTTTT.

The chain has TRBV4-3 and TRBJ1-5; 8 positions agree with TRBD1. There are 15 residues in the CDR3. Trimming at V came to 1 base and at J to 6 bases, leaving 5 bases not matched to a gene. The germline V gene encodes CDR1 LGHNA and CDR2 YSLEER. As DNA, the CDR3 is TGCGCCAGCAGCCAAGGACTAACAGGGGGTCAGCCCCAGCATTTT. Translating it yields CASSQGLTGGQPQHF.

The chain recombines TRBV5-4 with TRBJ2-3; D gene ambiguous. Trimming removed 3 bases at V and 6 bases at J, with 8 bases between. CDR1 is SGHNT, CDR2 YYREEE, per germline (reference sequence). The CDR3 loop spans 12 amino acids. The CDR3 loop reads CASSSSGDTQYF. The CDR3 bases are TGTGCCAGCAGCTCGTCTGGGGATACGCAGTATTTT.

The chain links TRBV19 to TRBJ2-7, with a possible D match to TRBD1 (6 bases). CDR1 is LNHDA and CDR2 is SQIVND in the germline V gene (reference sequence). Deletions cut 2 bases from V and 0 bases from J, with 20 bases between. The CDR3 consists of 18 residues. The CDR3 protein is CASSISRRGWTDSYEQYF. In nucleotides, the CDR3 is TGTGCCAGTAGTATAAGCAGAAGGGGGTGGACGGACTCCTACGAGCAGTACTTC. Using reference TRBV19 and TRBJ2-7 for the parts outside the CDR3, the full variable domain is DGGITQSPKYLFRKEGQNVTLSCEQNLNHDAMYWYRQDPGQGLRLIYYSQIVNDFQKGDIAEGYSVSREKKESFPLTVTSAQKNPTAFYLCASSISRRGWTDSYEQYFGPGTRLTVT.

This clone was observed a few times. The CDR3 here is CASRPGAGGGELFF. Written as DNA, the CDR3 is TGTGCCAGCAGACCTGGGGCTGGGGGTGGGGAGCTGTTTTTT. This chain uses TRBV27 with TRBJ2-2; D possibly matches TRBD1 or TRBD2 (5 bases each). The CDR3 covers 14 residues. V was clipped by 6 bases and J by 8 bases, with 16 bases between them. In germline, CDR1 is MNHEY, CDR2 SMNVEV (reference sequence).

This clone was picked up a small number of times. In DNA form, the CDR3 reads TGTGCCAGCAGTGCCCAGGGGGGGCCGGAAGAGCAGTACTTC. Amino acid sequence: CASSAQGGPEEQYF. The rearrangement joins TRBV27 to TRBJ2-7, with D perhaps given as TRBD1 or TRBD2 (7 bases each). Between the trimmed V and J ends, which lost 5 bases and 7 bases, there was a span of 18 bases. CDR3 length equals 14 residues. CDR1 and CDR2 from the germline V gene are MNHEY and SMNVEV (reference sequence).

This clone was observed a few times. The chain joins TRBV27 to TRBJ1-6, with unresolved D. Germline CDR1 MNHEY, CDR2 SMNVEV (reference sequence). The V end was cut by 5 bases, the J end by 0 bases, with 11 bases between. This CDR3 region has 16 residues. The CDR3: CASSQGLYSYNSPLHF. The CDR3 nucleotides read TGTGCCAGCAGTCAAGGACTGTACTCCTATAATTCACCCCTCCACTTT.

V and J are TRBV20-1 and TRBJ1-4, with D perhaps TRBD1 (6 bases). CDR3 length: 15 amino acids. Germline V gene lookup returns CDR1 DFQATT and CDR2 SNEGSKA (reference sequence). Trimming cost V 3 bases and J 1 base, with 12 bases left between them. CDR3 sequence: CSASDRGRTNEKLFF. The CDR3 DNA reads as TGCAGTGCTAGTGATCGGGGGCGAACTAATGAAAAACTGTTTTTT.

The chain couples TRBV9 to TRBJ2-3; D is tentatively TRBD1 or TRBD2 (5 bases each). This CDR3 region has 16 residues. V lost 1 base and J 6 bases, leaving 18 bases between the germline ends. The V gene's germline CDR1 is SGDLS and CDR2 YYNGEE. The CDR3 nucleotides read TGTGCCAGCAGCGTACTAGGGACCGCTGTGTTTGATACGCAGTATTTT. Amino acids: CASSVLGTAVFDTQYF.

This chain uses TRBV7-9 with TRBJ1-1; 8 positions agree with TRBD1. The CDR3 loop spans 15 amino acids. Germline CDR1 is SEHNR and CDR2 is FQNEAQ (reference sequence). V shed 3 bases, J shed 7 bases, and the junction held 10 bases outside the gene matches. The CDR3 DNA reads TGTGCCAGCAGCTTGGTCAGGGGGCGCATGGATGAAGCTTTCTTT. Protein product: CASSLVRGRMDEAFF. The variable domain in full, completed from reference TRBV7-9 and TRBJ1-1, reads DTGVSQNPRHKITKRGQNVTFRCDPISEHNRLYWYRQTLGQGPEFLTYFQNEAQLEKSRLLSDRFSAERPKGSFSTLEIQRTEQGDSAMYLCASSLVRGRMDEAFFGQGTRLTVV.

This clone was observed a single time. The chain combines TRBV19 with TRBJ1-1; TRBD1 matches at 7 bases. Germline V gene sequence: CDR1 LNHDA, CDR2 SQIVND (reference sequence). The CDR3 runs to 17 residues. After removal of 5 bases from V and 4 bases from J, the junction contained 16 bases not matched to a gene. The DNA for the CDR3 is TGTGCCAGTAGTCTCCTGATAGGGGGCGGGTTAGGCACTGAAGCTTTCTTT. It is translated as CASSLLIGGGLGTEAFF.

This chain joins TRBV7-9 and TRBJ2-1; the D gene is possibly TRBD1 (6 bases). The ends were cut back, 5 bases at V and 16 bases at J, with 18 bases in the middle. The length of the CDR3 is 12 residues. CDR1 SEHNR and CDR2 FQNEAQ come from the germline V gene (reference sequence). The CDR3 coding sequence is TGTGCCAGCAGCCGAGGGGGAAGTAATAATTTCTTC. It codes for CASSRGGSNNFF.

This rearrangement joins TRBV6-5 to TRBJ2-3; D might be TRBD1 (5 bases). Germline V lookup: CDR1 MNHEY, CDR2 SVGAGI. The CDR3 is 14 residues long. V lost 3 bases, J lost 6 bases, and 13 bases lay in between. CDR3 DNA: TGTGCCAGCAGTTATCATCGGACATCTGATACGCAGTATTTT. It yields the protein CASSYHRTSDTQYF.

The chain carries TRBV28 and TRBJ1-2; D perhaps matches TRBD1 (6 bases). This CDR3 spans 15 amino acids. Trimming took off 6 bases at V and 2 bases at J, with 16 bases between the two ends. From germline, CDR1 is MDHEN and CDR2 SYDVKM. The CDR3 DNA reads as TGTGCCAGCAGCCCAGGACAGTTGGGGAACTATGGCTACACCTTC. Protein product: CASSPGQLGNYGYTF.

This chain connects TRBV30 to TRBJ2-7; D unclear. The CDR3 contains 12 residues. Trimming cost V 4 bases and J 1 base, with 8 bases left between them. The germline V gene encodes CDR1 GTSNPN and CDR2 SVGIG (reference sequence). The CDR3 sequence: CAWTTPSYEQYF. Written as DNA, the CDR3 is TGTGCCTGGACTACACCGTCCTACGAGCAGTACTTC.

This chain uses TRBV19 with TRBJ2-2; 8 bases agree with TRBD1. From germline, CDR1 is LNHDA and CDR2 SQIVND (reference sequence). The CDR3 is 16 residues long. Unmatched junction bases numbered 8, after V lost 4 bases and J lost 4 bases. CDR3 sequence (DNA): TGTGCCAGTAGTACTCCACAGGGGGTGAGCACCGGGGAGCTGTTTTTT. Protein: CASSTPQGVSTGELFF.

V usage is TRBV6-2 or TRBV6-3 and J usage is TRBJ2-5, with D perhaps being TRBD1 or TRBD2 (5 bases each). Germline V gene sequence: CDR1 MNHEY, CDR2 SVGEGT. V was clipped by 4 bases and J by 1 base, with 10 bases between them. This CDR3 comprises 14 residues. The CDR3 coding sequence is TGTGCCAGCAGTTCCTCAGGGACCCAAGAGACCCAGTACTTC. It specifies CASSSSGTQETQYF.